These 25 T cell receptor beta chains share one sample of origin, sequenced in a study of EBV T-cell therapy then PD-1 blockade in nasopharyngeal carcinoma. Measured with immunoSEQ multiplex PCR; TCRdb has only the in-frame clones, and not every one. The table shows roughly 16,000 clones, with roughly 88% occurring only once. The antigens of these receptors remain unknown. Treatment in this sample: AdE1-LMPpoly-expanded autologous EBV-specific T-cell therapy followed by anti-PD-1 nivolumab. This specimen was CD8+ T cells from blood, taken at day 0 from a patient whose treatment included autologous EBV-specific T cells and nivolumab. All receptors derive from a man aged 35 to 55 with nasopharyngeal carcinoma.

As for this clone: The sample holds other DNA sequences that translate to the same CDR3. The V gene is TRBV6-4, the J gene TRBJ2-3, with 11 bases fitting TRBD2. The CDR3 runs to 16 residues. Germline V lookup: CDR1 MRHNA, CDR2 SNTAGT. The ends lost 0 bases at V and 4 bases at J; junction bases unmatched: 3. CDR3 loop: CASSDSTSGGADTQYF. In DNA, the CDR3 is TGTGCCAGCAGTGACTCAACTAGCGGGGGCGCAGATACGCAGTATTTT.

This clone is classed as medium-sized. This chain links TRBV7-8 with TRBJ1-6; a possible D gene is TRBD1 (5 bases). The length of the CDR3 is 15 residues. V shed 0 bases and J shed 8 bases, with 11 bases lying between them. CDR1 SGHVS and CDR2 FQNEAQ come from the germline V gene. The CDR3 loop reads CASSLASRADSPLHF. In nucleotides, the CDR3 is TGTGCCAGCAGCTTAGCATCCAGGGCGGATTCACCCCTCCACTTT.

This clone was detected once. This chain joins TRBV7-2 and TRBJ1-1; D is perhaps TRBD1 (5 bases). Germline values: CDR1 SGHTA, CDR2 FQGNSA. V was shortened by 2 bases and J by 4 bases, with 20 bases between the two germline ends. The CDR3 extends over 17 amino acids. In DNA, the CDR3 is TGTGCCAGCAGCTTATCTTTGGGGGGACGGTGGGGCACTGAAGCTTTCTTT. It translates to CASSLSLGGRWGTEAFF.

In DNA form, the CDR3 reads TGTGCCAGCAGTGAACGTTCCGGATGGGAGACCCAGTACTTC. This codes for CASSERSGWETQYF. This rearrangement joins TRBV2 to TRBJ2-5; D gene ambiguous. Trimming stripped 2 bases from V and 5 bases from J, with 12 bases between. Germline V lookup: CDR1 SNHLY, CDR2 FYNNEI. This CDR3 is built from 14 residues. The full variable domain, in which reference TRBV2 and TRBJ2-5 provide the parts outside the CDR3, is EPEVTQTPSHQVTQMGQEVILRCVPISNHLYFYWYRQILGQKVEFLVSFYNNEISEKSEIFDDQFSVERPDGSNFTLKIRSTKLEDSAMYFCASSERSGWETQYFGPGTRLLVL.

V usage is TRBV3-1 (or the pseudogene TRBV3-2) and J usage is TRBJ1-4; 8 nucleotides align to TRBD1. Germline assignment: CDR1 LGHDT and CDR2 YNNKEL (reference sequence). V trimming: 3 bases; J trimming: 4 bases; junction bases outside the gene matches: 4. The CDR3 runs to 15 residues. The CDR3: CASSQPGQDNEKLFF. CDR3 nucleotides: TGTGCCAGCAGCCAGCCGGGACAGGATAATGAAAAACTGTTTTTT.

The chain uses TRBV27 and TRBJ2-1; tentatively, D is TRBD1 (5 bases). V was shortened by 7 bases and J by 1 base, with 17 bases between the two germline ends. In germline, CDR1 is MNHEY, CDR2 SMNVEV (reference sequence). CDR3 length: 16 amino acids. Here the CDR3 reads CASTLGPGYSYNEQFF. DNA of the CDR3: TGTGCCAGCACCCTCGGCCCAGGGTATTCCTACAATGAGCAGTTCTTC.

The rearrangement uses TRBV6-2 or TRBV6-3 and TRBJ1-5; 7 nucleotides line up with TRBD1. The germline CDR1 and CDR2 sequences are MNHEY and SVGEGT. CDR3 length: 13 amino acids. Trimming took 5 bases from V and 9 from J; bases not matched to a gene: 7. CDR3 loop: CASSGQEQRPQHF. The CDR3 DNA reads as TGTGCCAGCAGTGGACAGGAGCAAAGGCCCCAGCATTTT.

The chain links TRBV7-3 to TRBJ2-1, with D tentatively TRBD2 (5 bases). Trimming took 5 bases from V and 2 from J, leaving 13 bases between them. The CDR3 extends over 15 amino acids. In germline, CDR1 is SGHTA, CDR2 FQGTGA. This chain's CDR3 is CASSPRAGTYNEQFF. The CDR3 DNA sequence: TGTGCCAGCAGCCCTCGGGCCGGGACCTACAATGAGCAGTTCTTC. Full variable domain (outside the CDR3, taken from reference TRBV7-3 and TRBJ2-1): GAGVSQTPSNKVTEKGKYVELRCDPISGHTALYWYRQSLGQGPEFLIYFQGTGAADDSGLPNDRFFAVRPEGSVSTLKIQRTERGDSAVYLCASSPRAGTYNEQFFGPGTRLTVL.

The CDR3, as DNA: TGTGCCAGCACCCCCCTGGGGGGTCTTGAGACCCAGTACTTC. Its translation: CASTPLGGLETQYF. The chain has TRBV27 and TRBJ2-5, with TRBD2 as a possible D gene (6 bases). The germline V gene encodes CDR1 MNHEY and CDR2 SMNVEV (reference sequence). V was pared by 7 bases and J by 5 bases, with 17 bases between. The CDR3 totals 14 residues.

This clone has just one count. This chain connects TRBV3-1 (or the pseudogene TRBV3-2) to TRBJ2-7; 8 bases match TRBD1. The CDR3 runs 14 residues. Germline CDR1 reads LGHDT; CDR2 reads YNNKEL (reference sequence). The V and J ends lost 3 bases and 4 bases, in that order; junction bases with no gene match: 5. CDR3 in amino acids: CASSHHRGNYEQYF. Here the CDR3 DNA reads TGTGCCAGCAGCCATCACAGGGGGAATTACGAGCAGTACTTC.

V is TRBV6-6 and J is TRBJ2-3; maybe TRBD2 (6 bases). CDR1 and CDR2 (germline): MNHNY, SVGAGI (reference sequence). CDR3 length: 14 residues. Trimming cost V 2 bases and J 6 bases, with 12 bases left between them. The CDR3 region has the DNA TGTGCCAGCAGTTACACCCCAGGGAGGGATACGCAGTATTTT. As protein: CASSYTPGRDTQYF.

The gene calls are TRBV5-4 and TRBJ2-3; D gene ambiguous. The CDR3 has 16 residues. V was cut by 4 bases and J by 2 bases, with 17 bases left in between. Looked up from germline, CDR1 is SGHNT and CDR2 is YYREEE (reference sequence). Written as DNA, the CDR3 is TGTGCCAGCAGCGGTTTCGGGTTGGGGTCCACAGATACGCAGTATTTT. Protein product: CASSGFGLGSTDTQYF.

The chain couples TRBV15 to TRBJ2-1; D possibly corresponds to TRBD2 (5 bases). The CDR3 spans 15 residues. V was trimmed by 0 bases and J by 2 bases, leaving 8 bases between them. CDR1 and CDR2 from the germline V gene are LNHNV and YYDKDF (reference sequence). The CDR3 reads CATSRDQEAYNEQFF. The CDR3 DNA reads TGTGCCACCAGCAGAGATCAGGAGGCCTACAATGAGCAGTTCTTC.

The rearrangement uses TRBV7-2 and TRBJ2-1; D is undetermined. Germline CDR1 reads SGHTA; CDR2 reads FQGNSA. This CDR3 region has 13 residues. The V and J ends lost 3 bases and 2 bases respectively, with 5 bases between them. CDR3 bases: TGTGCCAGCAGCTTCGACGCCTACAATGAGCAGTTCTTC. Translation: CASSFDAYNEQFF.

The CDR3 loop reads CASSYRSHSTRTGELFF. The CDR3 bases are TGTGCCAGCAGTTACCGGTCTCACTCAACGAGGACCGGGGAGCTGTTTTTT. The gene calls are TRBV6-2 or TRBV6-3 and TRBJ2-2; D is uncertain. Trimming removed 2 bases from V and 5 bases from J, with 18 bases in between. CDR1 and CDR2 from the germline V gene are MNHEY and SVGEGT. The CDR3 has 17 amino acids.

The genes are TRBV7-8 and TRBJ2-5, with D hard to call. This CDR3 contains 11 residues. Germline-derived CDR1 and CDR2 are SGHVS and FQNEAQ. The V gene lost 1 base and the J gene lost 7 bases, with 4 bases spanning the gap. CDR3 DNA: TGTGCCAGCAGCTTAGAGGGGACCCAGTACTTC. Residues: CASSLEGTQYF.

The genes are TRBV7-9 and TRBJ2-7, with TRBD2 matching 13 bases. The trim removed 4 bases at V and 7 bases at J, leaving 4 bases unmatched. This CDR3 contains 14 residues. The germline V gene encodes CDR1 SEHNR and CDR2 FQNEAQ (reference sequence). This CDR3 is CASSWGLAGREQYF. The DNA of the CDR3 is TGTGCCAGCAGCTGGGGACTAGCGGGAAGGGAGCAGTACTTC.

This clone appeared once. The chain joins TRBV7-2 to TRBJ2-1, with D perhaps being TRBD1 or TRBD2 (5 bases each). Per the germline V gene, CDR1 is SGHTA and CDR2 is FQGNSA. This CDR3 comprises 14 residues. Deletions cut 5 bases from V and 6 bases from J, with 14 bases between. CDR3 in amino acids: CASSPREWGNEQFF. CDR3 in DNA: TGTGCCAGCAGCCCCAGGGAGTGGGGCAATGAGCAGTTCTTC.

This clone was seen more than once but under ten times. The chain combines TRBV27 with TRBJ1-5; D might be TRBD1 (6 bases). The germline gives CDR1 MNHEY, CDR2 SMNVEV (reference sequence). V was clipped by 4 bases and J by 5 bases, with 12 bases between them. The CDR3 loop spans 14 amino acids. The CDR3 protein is CASSSATGYQPQHF. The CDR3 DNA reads TGTGCCAGCAGTTCGGCGACAGGCTATCAGCCCCAGCATTTT.

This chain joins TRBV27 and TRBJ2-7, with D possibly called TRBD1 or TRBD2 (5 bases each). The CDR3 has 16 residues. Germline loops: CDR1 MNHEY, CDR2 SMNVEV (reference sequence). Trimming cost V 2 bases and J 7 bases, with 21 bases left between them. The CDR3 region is CASSLPGSGQGREQYF. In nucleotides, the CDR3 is TGTGCCAGCAGTTTACCGGGATCGGGGCAAGGAAGGGAGCAGTACTTC.

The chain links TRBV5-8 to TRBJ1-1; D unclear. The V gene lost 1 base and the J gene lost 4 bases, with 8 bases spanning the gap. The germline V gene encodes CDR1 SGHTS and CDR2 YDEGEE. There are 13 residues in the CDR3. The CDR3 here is CASSLRRTTEAFF. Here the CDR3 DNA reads TGTGCCAGCAGCTTGAGGCGGACCACTGAAGCTTTCTTT.

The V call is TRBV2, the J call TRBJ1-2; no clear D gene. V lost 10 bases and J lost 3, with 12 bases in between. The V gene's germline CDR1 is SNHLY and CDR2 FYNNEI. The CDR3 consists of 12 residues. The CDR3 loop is CATKGQYYGYTF. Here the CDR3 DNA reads TGTGCCACCAAGGGTCAGTACTATGGCTACACCTTC.

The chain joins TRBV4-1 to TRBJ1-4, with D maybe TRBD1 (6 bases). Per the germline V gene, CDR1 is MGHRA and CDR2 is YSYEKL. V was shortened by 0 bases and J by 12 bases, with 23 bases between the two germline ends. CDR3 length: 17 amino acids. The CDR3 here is CASSQDGLGAEGSELFF. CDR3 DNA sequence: TGCGCCAGCAGCCAAGATGGTTTGGGGGCGGAGGGTAGTGAACTGTTTTTT.

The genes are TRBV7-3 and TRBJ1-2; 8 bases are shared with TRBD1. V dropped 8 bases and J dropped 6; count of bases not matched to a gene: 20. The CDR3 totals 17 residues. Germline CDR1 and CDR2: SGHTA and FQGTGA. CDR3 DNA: TGTGCCAGCGGGGGCCCAAGGACAGGGACAGCTTTGGATGGCTACACCTTC. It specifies CASGGPRTGTALDGYTF. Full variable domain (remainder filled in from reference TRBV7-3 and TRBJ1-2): GAGVSQTPSNKVTEKGKYVELRCDPISGHTALYWYRQSLGQGPEFLIYFQGTGAADDSGLPNDRFFAVRPEGSVSTLKIQRTERGDSAVYLCASGGPRTGTALDGYTFGSGTRLTVV.

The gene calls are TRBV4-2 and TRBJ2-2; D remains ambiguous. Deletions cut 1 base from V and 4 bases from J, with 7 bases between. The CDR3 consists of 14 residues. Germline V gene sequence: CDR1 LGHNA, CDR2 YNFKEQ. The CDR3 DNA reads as TGTGCCAGCAGCCAAGGCGACCCCACCGGGGAGCTGTTTTTT. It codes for CASSQGDPTGELFF.